These T cell receptor beta chains were read from a single sample in a study of cytomegalovirus exposure and HLA in healthy donors. Libraries were prepared by immunoSEQ multiplex PCR; TCRdb keeps only in-frame clonotypes and omits some of them. The table includes around 99,000 clones, approximately 79% detected once. Specimen: PBMCs. The receptors come from a middle-aged woman in good health and CMV-seropositive. Each CDR3 is given with its conserved first and last residue. The order of the fields is J gene, V gene, D gene, clone size, CDR3 DNA, CDR3 protein. The D gene is left open where the match is weak. Only part of the rows carry a size: once, few, many, or a class if the clone is expanded.

>TRBJ1-1|TRBV19|TRBD1|few
TGTGCCAGTAGCGCTCAGGGGGGATCAGCTTTCTTT
CASSAQGGSAFF
>TRBJ1-5|TRBV6-5|TRBD1|few
TGTGCCAGCAGGGCGACAGGGGGGACCAATCAGCCCCAGCATTTT
CASRATGGTNQPQHF
>TRBJ1-1|TRBV5-6|-|few
TGTGCCAGCAGCCCGGGACTGACAAACACTGAAGCTTTCTTT
CASSPGLTNTEAFF
>TRBJ1-1|TRBV5-1|-|-
TGCGCCAGCAGCTCGGGACTCGGGGTGAACACTGAAGCTTTCTTT
CASSSGLGVNTEAFF
>TRBJ1-2|TRBV6-1|TRBD1|-
TGTGCCAGCAGTGAAGGACAGGGGACCAACTATGGCTACACCTTC
CASSEGQGTNYGYTF
>TRBJ2-7|TRBV6-5|TRBD1|-
TGTGCCAGCAGTCCTCACGACAGGGGGCCGGGCGAGCAGTACTTC
CASSPHDRGPGEQYF
>TRBJ1-5|TRBV7-2|TRBD1|few
TGTGCCAGCAGCACCAGACAGGGGAGCAATCAGCCCCAGCATTTT
CASSTRQGSNQPQHF
>TRBJ2-7|TRBV6-6|TRBD1|few
TGTGCCAGCAGTACCAGCGGGACAGGGCCCTACGAGCAGTACTTC
CASSTSGTGPYEQYF
>TRBJ1-6|TRBV2|TRBD1|few
TGTGCCGGAGGGGGACAGAGGAATTCACCCCTCCACTTT
CAGGGQRNSPLHF
>TRBJ2-4|TRBV7-6|-|once
TGTGCCAGCAGCTTAGTGGGTAATGCGGACAAAAACATTCAGTACTTC
CASSLVGNADKNIQYF
>TRBJ1-5|TRBV6-5|-|few
TGTGCCAGCAGTCTCAGCGCAGGGAGGAATCAGCCCCAGCATTTT
CASSLSAGRNQPQHF
>TRBJ1-4|TRBV7-8|-|-
TGTGCCAGCAGCGGAAGGAGCCGAGAAAAACTGTTTTTT
CASSGRSREKLFF
>TRBJ1-2|TRBV5-6|TRBD1|-
TGTGCCAGCAGTTCACAGGGGGCGAGGTACTATGGCTACACCTTC
CASSSQGARYYGYTF
>TRBJ2-7|TRBV5-6|TRBD1|-
TGTGCCAGCAGCTTGGCGGTGACAGGGAACACCTACGAGCAGTACTTC
CASSLAVTGNTYEQYF
>TRBJ1-2|TRBV5-1|-|-
TGCGCCAGCAGCTTACCCCCGGATGGCTACACCTTC
CASSLPPDGYTF
>TRBJ1-1|TRBV9|-|-
TGTGCCAGCAGCGTCCAGGGCCACACTGAAGCTTTCTTT
CASSVQGHTEAFF
>TRBJ2-1|TRBV29-1|-|-
TGCAGCGCCCAAACGCAGGTTCGCAATGAGCAGTTCTTC
CSAQTQVRNEQFF
>TRBJ1-1|TRBV4-1|TRBD1|-
TGCGCCAGCAGCCCGATATACAGGGGGCGGAACACTGAAGCTTTCTTT
CASSPIYRGRNTEAFF
>TRBJ2-3|TRBV5-6|-|few
TGTGCCAGCAGCCAAGACTTCGATACGCAGTATTTT
CASSQDFDTQYF